The clone carrying this TCR beta chain occurred a few times. This entry is derived from a study of blood T cell repertoires in COVID-19. Study-level information: Collection of acute and convalescent COVID-19 samples took place in the United States, Italy and Spain.

Enrolment of Seattle patients took place during active infection, and they were followed longitudinally. Unmatched junction bases numbered 11, after V lost 6 bases and J lost 5 bases. This CDR3 is built from 17 residues. Germline V gene data show CDR1 as MNHEY and CDR2 as SVGEGT. Original handling: Estimates of nucleated cell counts were drawn from the amplification of reference gene primers. TCRdb keeps only in-frame clones here, not all; method: immunoSEQ multiplex PCR. Clonal size and the V and J genes are those of that table, whereas D and trimming came from the DNA. Among some 100,000 clones listed, roughly 88% were seen once.

This receptor was obtained from a man aged 45 to 65 with COVID-19, enrolled during active disease. The chain has TRBV6-2 or TRBV6-3 and TRBJ2-1; 12 positions match TRBD2. Sequenced sample: peripheral blood. The CDR3, as DNA: TGTGCCAGCAGCCGTACGTCCCCTAGCGGGGGGGACAATGAGCAGTTCTTC. Protein product: CASSRTSPSGGDNEQFF.